This T cell receptor beta chain was profiled in a study of cytomegalovirus exposure and HLA in healthy donors. Study results and limitations: TCR beta chains numbering more than 150 were designated cytomegalovirus-associated.

The CDR3 is 14 residues long. The germline V and J ends were trimmed by 6 bases and 11 bases, with 20 bases remaining between them. Germline CDR1 LNHDA, CDR2 SQIVND (reference sequence). The PCR was carried out with 60 Vbeta primers and 13 Jbeta primers. Methods used by the authors: An analysis performed later counted 73 million or so unique TCR beta chains (approximately 10 million of them shared). Clones were read by immunoSEQ multiplex PCR, and TCRdb kept only the in-frame ones, dropping some. The V and J calls and clone size come from that table; D and trimming were worked out from the DNA. The sample lists over 150,000 clones; 71% were seen once. A single count supports this clone. Its antigen is not known.

The clonotype was recovered from a woman aged 25 to 39 in good health and CMV-seronegative. J is TRBJ1-5 and V is TRBV19; D is undetermined. The sample consisted of PBMCs. The CDR3 spells CASSEGRNYGTQHF. CDR3 DNA sequence: TGTGCCAGTAGCGAAGGACGTAACTACGGGACCCAGCATTTT.